The 23 T cell receptor beta chains presented below share a single source sample, sequenced in a study of T cells expressing NK-cell markers. TCRdb re-called the 5' RACE reads, yielding one record per CDR3 amino acid sequence without DNA. The repertoire table contains about 160,000 distinct CDR3 sequences. Sample: blood T cells: a sorted CD56 or NKG2C T cell subset, CD4+ or CD8+ T cells, or bulk PBMC T cells (not recorded which). The source of these receptors is a woman between 18 and 70 years old in good health.

The chain joins TRBV5-1 to TRBJ1-1. This CDR3 region has 15 residues. Germline V CDR1 and CDR2: SGHRS, YFSETQ. This chain's CDR3 is CASSLGGFPNTEAFF.

J is TRBJ2-3 and V is TRBV3-1. Per germline, CDR1 LGHDT and CDR2 YNNKEL (reference sequence). The CDR3 runs 11 residues. The chain's CDR3 is CASKLTDTQYF.

The rearrangement links TRBV11-1 to TRBJ2-2; the TCRdb call, TRBD1, lacks DNA for checking. This CDR3 is built from 18 residues. The V gene's germline CDR1 is SGHAT and CDR2 FQDESV (reference sequence). CDR3: CASIPGRLGGPNTGELFF.

V and J are TRBV7-9 and TRBJ1-1. Germline V CDR1 and CDR2: SEHNR, FQNEAQ (reference sequence). The CDR3 runs to 13 residues. CDR3 residues: CASSLTTRTEAFF.

The J gene is TRBJ2-1, the V gene TRBV11-2. CDR1 is SGHAT and CDR2 is FQNNGV in the germline V gene. CDR3 length: 14 residues. This chain's CDR3 is CASTRFRMANEQFF.

The CDR3 reads CASSKGGPGTDTQYF. The genes are TRBV7-3 and TRBJ2-3; absent DNA, TCRdb's TRBD1 call cannot be checked. The germline gives CDR1 SGHTA, CDR2 FQGTGA. This CDR3 has 15 amino acids.

The CDR3 is CASSPGQGAYNEQFF. The chain couples TRBV6-1 to TRBJ2-1; TCRdb's D gene call, TRBD1, goes unchecked for lack of DNA. The length of the CDR3 is 15 residues. CDR1 MNHNS and CDR2 SASEGT come from the germline V gene.

The CDR3: CASSDKGYGYTF. The V and J genes are TRBV3-1 and TRBJ1-2; lacking DNA, the TRBD1 call made by TCRdb goes unchecked. Germline values: CDR1 LGHDT, CDR2 YNNKEL (reference sequence). This CDR3 region has 12 residues.

The chain couples TRBV5-1 to TRBJ1-5. The CDR3 contains 16 residues. Germline V gives CDR1 SGHRS, CDR2 YFSETQ. This CDR3 reads CASSLDRSEPYQPQHF.

The V and J genes are TRBV27 and TRBJ2-6; the TCRdb call, TRBD1, lacks DNA for checking. The V gene's germline CDR1 is MNHEY and CDR2 SMNVEV (reference sequence). This CDR3 spans 18 amino acids. CDR3 region: CASSPLTGLVSGANVLTF.

The chain is built from TRBV28 and TRBJ2-3; TCRdb's D gene call, TRBD2, goes unchecked for lack of DNA. Germline loops: CDR1 MDHEN, CDR2 SYDVKM. The CDR3 runs to 15 residues. The CDR3 loop reads CASSLAGGRTDTQYF.

V is TRBV6-5 and J is TRBJ2-1; TCRdb names TRBD2, which stays unverified in the absence of DNA. The CDR3 is 17 amino acids. Germline V lookup: CDR1 MNHEY, CDR2 SVGAGI. The CDR3 sequence is CASSYTWRTSGGNEQFF.

This chain links TRBV2 with TRBJ2-5; the TRBD2 assignment by TCRdb is unverifiable without DNA. Looked up from germline, CDR1 is SNHLY and CDR2 is FYNNEI. The CDR3 has 14 amino acids. The CDR3 spells CASNVNGKAETQYF.

V is TRBV3-1 and J is TRBJ2-1; there is no DNA to check the TCRdb D call of TRBD2. The CDR3 is 19 amino acids. CDR1 and CDR2 from the germline V gene are LGHDT and YNNKEL (reference sequence). CDR3 amino acids: CASSQATGLHGSSYNEQFF.

The chain carries TRBV7-3 and TRBJ2-2; checking the TCRdb D call of TRBD1 is not possible without DNA. The CDR3 runs to 13 residues. Germline loops: CDR1 SGHTA, CDR2 FQGTGA. This CDR3 is CASSPGQTGELFF.

The chain employs TRBV9 and TRBJ2-5; lacking DNA, the TRBD1 call made by TCRdb goes unchecked. This CDR3 contains 12 residues. The V gene's germline CDR1 is SGDLS and CDR2 YYNGEE. The CDR3 loop is CASSVPGETQYF.

This sequence joins TRBV5-1 and TRBJ2-4; checking the TCRdb D call of TRBD1 is not possible without DNA. Per germline, CDR1 SGHRS and CDR2 YFSETQ. The CDR3 runs 13 residues. CDR3: CASSLGGADIQYF.

The rearrangement links TRBV7-2 to TRBJ2-7; TCRdb calls TRBD2, which cannot be checked without DNA. The CDR3 contains 13 residues. Germline CDR1 SGHTA, CDR2 FQGNSA. CDR3: CASSPPVRYEQYF.

This chain links TRBV28 with TRBJ2-2; TCRdb outputs TRBD2, but without DNA this stays unchecked. Looked up from germline, CDR1 is MDHEN and CDR2 is SYDVKM. The CDR3 runs 17 residues. CDR3 region: CASSFPFVARRAGELFF.

V gene TRBV27 combines with J gene TRBJ2-7; TCRdb designates TRBD1, a call that cannot be tested without DNA. This CDR3 region has 15 residues. From germline, CDR1 is MNHEY and CDR2 SMNVEV (reference sequence). The CDR3 here is CASIRPRDSSYEQYF.

Here the CDR3 reads CASSPPPGHPYGYTF. The genes are TRBV19 and TRBJ1-2; TCRdb picks TRBD1, but there is no DNA to check that call. CDR1 is LNHDA, CDR2 SQIVND, per germline (reference sequence). This CDR3 is built from 15 residues. Variable domain in full (rest from reference TRBV19 and TRBJ1-2): DGGITQSPKYLFRKEGQNVTLSCEQNLNHDAMYWYRQDPGQGLRLIYYSQIVNDFQKGDIAEGYSVSREKKESFPLTVTSAQKNPTAFYLCASSPPPGHPYGYTFGSGTRLTVV.

The chain uses TRBV6-1 and TRBJ1-1. Germline V gene data show CDR1 as MNHNS and CDR2 as SASEGT. This CDR3 contains 12 residues. CDR3 amino acids: CASTKIGLRAFF.

The CDR3: CATSRESPSREQYF. The gene calls are TRBV15 and TRBJ2-7; without DNA, the TCRdb call of TRBD2 cannot be checked. This CDR3 is 14 amino acids long. Germline V lookup: CDR1 LNHNV, CDR2 YYDKDF (reference sequence).